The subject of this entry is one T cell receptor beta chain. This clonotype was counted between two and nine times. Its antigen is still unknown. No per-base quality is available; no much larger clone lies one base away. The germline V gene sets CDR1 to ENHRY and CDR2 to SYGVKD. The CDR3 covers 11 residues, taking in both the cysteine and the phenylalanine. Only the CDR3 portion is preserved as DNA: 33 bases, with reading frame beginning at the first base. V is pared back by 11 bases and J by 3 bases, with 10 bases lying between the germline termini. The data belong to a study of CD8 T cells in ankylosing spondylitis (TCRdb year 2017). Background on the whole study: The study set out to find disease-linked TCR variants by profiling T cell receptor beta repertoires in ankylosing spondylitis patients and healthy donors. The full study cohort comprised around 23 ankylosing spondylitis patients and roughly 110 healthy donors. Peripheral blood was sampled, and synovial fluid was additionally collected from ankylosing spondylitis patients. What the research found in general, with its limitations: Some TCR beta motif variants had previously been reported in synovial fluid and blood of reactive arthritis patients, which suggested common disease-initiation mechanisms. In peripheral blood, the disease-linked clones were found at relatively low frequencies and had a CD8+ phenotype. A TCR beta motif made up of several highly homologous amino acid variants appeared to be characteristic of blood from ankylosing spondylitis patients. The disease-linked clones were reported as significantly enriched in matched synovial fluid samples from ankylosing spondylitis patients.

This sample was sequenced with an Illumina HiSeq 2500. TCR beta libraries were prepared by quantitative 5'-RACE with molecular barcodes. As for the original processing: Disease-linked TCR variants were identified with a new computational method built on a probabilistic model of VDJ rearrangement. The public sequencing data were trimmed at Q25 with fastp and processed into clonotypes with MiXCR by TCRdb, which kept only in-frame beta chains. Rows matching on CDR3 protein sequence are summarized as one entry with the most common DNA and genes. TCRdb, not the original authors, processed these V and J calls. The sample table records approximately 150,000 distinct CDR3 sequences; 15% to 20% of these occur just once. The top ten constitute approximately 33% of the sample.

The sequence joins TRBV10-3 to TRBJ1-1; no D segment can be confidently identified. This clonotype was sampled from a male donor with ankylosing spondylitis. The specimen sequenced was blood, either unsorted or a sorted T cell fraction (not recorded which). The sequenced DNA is TGTGCCGCCATGGGGTACACTGAAGCTTTCTTT. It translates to CAAMGYTEAFF.